Sequencing of this TCR beta chain was carried out in a study of control samples from healthy donors and cancer patients. Clones were sequenced by immunoSEQ multiplex PCR, and TCRdb holds only the in-frame ones, with some missing. The sample shows more than 95,000 clones, around 90% of them seen only once. This CDR3 is built from 15 residues. CDR1 is LGHDT, CDR2 YNNKEL, per germline (reference sequence). The trim removed 1 base at V and 10 bases at J, leaving 7 bases unmatched. The clonotype was recovered from a woman in her 70s in good health. The sequenced material came from blood. The gene calls are TRBV3-1 (or the pseudogene TRBV3-2) and TRBJ2-1; 10 positions match TRBD2. CDR3 residues: CASSQGLSGGWEQFF. The CDR3 DNA is TGTGCCAGCAGCCAAGGTCTTAGCGGGGGGTGGGAGCAGTTCTTC.